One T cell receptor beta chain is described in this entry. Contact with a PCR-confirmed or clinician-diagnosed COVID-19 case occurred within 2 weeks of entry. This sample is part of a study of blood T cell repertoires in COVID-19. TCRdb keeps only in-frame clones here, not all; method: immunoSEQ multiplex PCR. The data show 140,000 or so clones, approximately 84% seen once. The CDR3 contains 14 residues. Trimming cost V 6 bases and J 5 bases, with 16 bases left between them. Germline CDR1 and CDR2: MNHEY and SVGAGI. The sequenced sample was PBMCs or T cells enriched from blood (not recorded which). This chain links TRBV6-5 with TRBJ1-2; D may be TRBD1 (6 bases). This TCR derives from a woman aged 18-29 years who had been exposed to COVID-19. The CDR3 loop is CASSQRTAIYGYTF. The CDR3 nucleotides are TGTGCCAGCAGCCAGAGGACAGCCATTTATGGCTACACCTTC.